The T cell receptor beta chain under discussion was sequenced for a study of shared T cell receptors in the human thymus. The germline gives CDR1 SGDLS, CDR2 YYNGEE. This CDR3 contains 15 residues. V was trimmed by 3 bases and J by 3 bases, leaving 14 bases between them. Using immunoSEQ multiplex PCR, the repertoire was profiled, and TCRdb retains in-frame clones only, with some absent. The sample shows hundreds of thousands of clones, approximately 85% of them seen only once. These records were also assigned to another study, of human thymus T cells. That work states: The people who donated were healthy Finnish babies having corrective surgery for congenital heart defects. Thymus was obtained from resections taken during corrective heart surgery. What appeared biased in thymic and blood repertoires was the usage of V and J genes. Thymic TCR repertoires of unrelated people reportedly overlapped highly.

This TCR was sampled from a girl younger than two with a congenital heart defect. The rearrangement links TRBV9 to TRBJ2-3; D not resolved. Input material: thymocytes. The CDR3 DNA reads TGTGCCAGCAGCGGCTCCCCCTACCTTACAGATACGCAGTATTTT. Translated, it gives CASSGSPYLTDTQYF.